A selection of T cell receptor beta chains follows, all from one sample in a study of shared clonotypes between healthy human individuals. The protocol was immunoSEQ multiplex PCR, while the TCRdb copy is restricted to in-frame clones and leaves out a portion. The table lists around 1.5 million clones, 95% to 99% of them singletons, with roughly 0.45% in the top ten. The sequenced material came from naive CD4+ T cells sorted from blood. Receptors were obtained from a man aged 30 to 39 in good health. Both conserved end residues are part of each CDR3. D genes are given only for firm matches. Some rows have no size entry. The others give once, few or many, or a class for an expanded clone.

V gene	J gene	D gene	clone size	CDR3 protein	CDR3 DNA
TRBV7-2	TRBJ1-1	-	-	CASSTTINTEAFF	TGTGCCAGCAGCACAACAATTAACACTGAAGCTTTCTTT
TRBV27	TRBJ2-7	TRBD2	-	CATRRSGGPYEQYF	TGTGCCACCAGAAGGAGCGGGGGACCATACGAGCAGTACTTC
TRBV18	TRBJ2-5	-	-	CASSPPYRAKGETQYF	TGTGCCAGCTCACCACCCTACAGGGCAAAGGGGGAGACCCAGTACTTC
TRBV18	TRBJ2-3	-	-	CASSPTKDGDTQYF	TGTGCCAGCTCACCGACAAAAGATGGAGATACGCAGTATTTT
TRBV28	TRBJ2-1	-	-	CASSQMYEQFF	TGTGCCAGCAGCCAAATGTATGAGCAGTTCTTC
TRBV5-1	TRBJ2-7	TRBD2	-	CASSSLGLAGEPSYEQYF	TGCGCCAGCAGCTCCTTAGGACTAGCGGGGGAGCCTTCCTACGAGCAGTACTTC
TRBV9	TRBJ2-2	TRBD2	-	CASSVLAGGATGELFF	TGTGCCAGCAGCGTCTTAGCGGGAGGGGCCACCGGGGAGCTGTTTTTT
TRBV15	TRBJ2-7	TRBD1	-	CATSGDRDLSYEQYF	TGTGCCACCAGCGGAGACAGGGATCTATCCTACGAGCAGTACTTC
TRBV2	TRBJ1-5	-	-	CASSEVRLGSQPQHF	TGTGCCAGCAGTGAGGTCAGGCTCGGCTCTCAGCCCCAGCATTTT
TRBV28	TRBJ2-7	-	-	CASSLGRLHEQYF	TGTGCCAGCAGCCTCGGTCGCCTCCACGAGCAGTACTTC
TRBV4-2	TRBJ2-1	TRBD2	-	CASSPGTSGSSYNEQFF	TGTGCCAGCAGCCCGGGGACTAGCGGGAGCTCCTACAATGAGCAGTTCTTC
TRBV2	TRBJ1-2	-	-	CASSEPGKTYGYTF	TGTGCCAGCAGTGAACCCGGTAAAACCTATGGCTACACCTTC
TRBV10-1	TRBJ2-7	-	-	CASSEQGGEQYF	TGCGCCAGCAGTGAACAAGGGGGCGAGCAGTACTTC
TRBV4-1	TRBJ2-7	TRBD2	-	CASSRLAESYEQYF	TGCGCCAGCAGCCGGCTAGCGGAATCCTACGAGCAGTACTTC
TRBV7-3	TRBJ1-1	TRBD1	-	CASSPRSGTGDSTEAFF	TGTGCCAGCAGCCCCCGGTCAGGGACGGGGGACAGCACTGAAGCTTTCTTT
TRBV7-6	TRBJ2-6	TRBD1	-	CASSLLRRAGQGAGANVLTF	TGTGCCAGCAGCTTACTCCGTCGGGCGGGACAGGGGGCTGGGGCCAACGTCCTGACTTTC
TRBV28	TRBJ2-3	-	-	CATRGRPTDTQYF	TGTGCCACCCGGGGGCGTCCCACAGATACGCAGTATTTT
TRBV6-1	TRBJ1-1	-	few	CASSEQGNTEAFF	TGTGCCAGCAGTGAACAGGGGAACACTGAAGCTTTCTTT
TRBV7-2	TRBJ2-5	TRBD1	-	CASSQGAYGTQYF	TGTGCCAGCAGCCAGGGGGCTTACGGGACCCAGTACTTC